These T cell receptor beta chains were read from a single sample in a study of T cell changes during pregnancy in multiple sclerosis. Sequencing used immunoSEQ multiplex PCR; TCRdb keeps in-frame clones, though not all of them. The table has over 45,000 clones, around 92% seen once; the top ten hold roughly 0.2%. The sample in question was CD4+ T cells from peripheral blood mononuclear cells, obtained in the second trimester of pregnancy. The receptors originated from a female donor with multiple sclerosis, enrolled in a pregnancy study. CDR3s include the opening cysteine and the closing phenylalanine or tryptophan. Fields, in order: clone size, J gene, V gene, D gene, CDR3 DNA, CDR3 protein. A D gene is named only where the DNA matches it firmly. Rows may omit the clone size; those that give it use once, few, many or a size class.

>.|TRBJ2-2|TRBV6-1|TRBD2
TGTGCCAGCTCTAACGGGAGGGCCGCCACCGGGGAGCTGTTTTTT
CASSNGRAATGELFF
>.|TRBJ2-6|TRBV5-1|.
TGCGCCAGCAGCAGGGGATCTGGGGCCAACGTCCTGACTTTC
CASSRGSGANVLTF
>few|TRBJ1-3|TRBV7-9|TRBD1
TGTGCCAGCAGCTCCGGACAGGGTGTGGGAAACACCATATATTTT
CASSSGQGVGNTIYF
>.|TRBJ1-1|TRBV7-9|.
TGTGCCAGCAGCTTTGCGGGGGAGGTAGCTTTCTTT
CASSFAGEVAFF
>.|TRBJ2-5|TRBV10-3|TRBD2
TGTGCCATCAGTACTAGCGTAGAGACCCAGTACTTC
CAISTSVETQYF
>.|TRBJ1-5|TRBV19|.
TGTGCCAGTATGGCAGGGGTGAGGCAGCCCCAGCATTTT
CASMAGVRQPQHF
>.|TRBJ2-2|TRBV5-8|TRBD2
TGTGCCAGCAGCTTGACGGGAGGGCCGAACACCGGGGAGCTGTTTTTT
CASSLTGGPNTGELFF
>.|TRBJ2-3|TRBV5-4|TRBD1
TGTGCCAGCAGCGCCGACAGGGAAGCAACACAGGGATATACGCAGTATTTT
CASSADREATQGYTQYF
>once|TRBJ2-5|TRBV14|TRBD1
TGTGCCAGCAGCCAAGTCCAGGGGGCTGGAGAGACCCAGTACTTC
CASSQVQGAGETQYF
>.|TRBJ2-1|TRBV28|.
TGTGCCAGCAGTTTACCTCTCTTTCGGGAGTCGCGCGGTGAGCAGTTCTTC
CASSLPLFRESRGEQFF
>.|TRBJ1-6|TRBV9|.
TGTGCCAGCAGCGTACACGGGGGGCGCGACTCACCCCTCCACTTT
CASSVHGGRDSPLHF
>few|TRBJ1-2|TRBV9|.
TGTGCCAGCAGCGTAGCTCAGGGAGGTGGCTACACCTTC
CASSVAQGGGYTF
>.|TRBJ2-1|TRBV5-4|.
TGTGCCAGCAGCTTGGCCTCCGGGAATGAGCAGTTCTTC
CASSLASGNEQFF
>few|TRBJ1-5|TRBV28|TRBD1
TGTGCCAGCAGTCGTACAGGGGGCCCTCATCAGCCCCAGCATTTT
CASSRTGGPHQPQHF
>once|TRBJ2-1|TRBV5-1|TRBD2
TGCGCCAGCAGCTTGGATCCTAGCGGGAGAGTTGGCTCCTACAATGAGCAGTTCTTC
CASSLDPSGRVGSYNEQFF
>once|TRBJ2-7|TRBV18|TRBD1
TGTGCCAGCTCACCACGGGGACAGGGAAGGGGCGCCTCCTACGAGCAGTACTTC
CASSPRGQGRGASYEQYF
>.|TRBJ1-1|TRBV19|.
TGTGCCAGTAGTATGCAGTTTCACACTGAAGCTTTCTTT
CASSMQFHTEAFF
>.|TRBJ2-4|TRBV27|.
TGTGCCAGCAGTTTCAGGGTTCCTTTAAATGAAAACATTCAGTACTTC
CASSFRVPLNENIQYF
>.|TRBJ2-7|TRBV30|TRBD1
TGTGCCTGGGTGAACAGGGGAGATTACGAGCAGTACTTC
CAWVNRGDYEQYF
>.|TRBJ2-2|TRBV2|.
TGTGCCAGCAGGGAGACCGGGGTACCCGGGGAGCTGTTTTTT
CASRETGVPGELFF